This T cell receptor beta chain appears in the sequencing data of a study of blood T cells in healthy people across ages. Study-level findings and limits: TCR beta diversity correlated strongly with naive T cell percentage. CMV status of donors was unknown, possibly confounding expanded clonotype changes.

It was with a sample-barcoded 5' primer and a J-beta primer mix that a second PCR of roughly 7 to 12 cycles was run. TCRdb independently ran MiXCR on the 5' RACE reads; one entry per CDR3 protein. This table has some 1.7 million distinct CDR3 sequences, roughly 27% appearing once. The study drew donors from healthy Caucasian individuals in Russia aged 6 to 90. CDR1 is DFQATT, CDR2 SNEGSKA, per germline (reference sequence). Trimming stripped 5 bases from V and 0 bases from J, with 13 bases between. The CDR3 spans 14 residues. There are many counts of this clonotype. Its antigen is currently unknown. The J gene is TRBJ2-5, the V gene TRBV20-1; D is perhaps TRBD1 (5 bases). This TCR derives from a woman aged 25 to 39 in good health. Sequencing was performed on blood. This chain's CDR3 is CSAHWTPYQETQYF. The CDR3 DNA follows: TGCAGTGCTCACTGGACACCATACCAAGAGACCCAGTACTTC.